The 3 T cell receptor beta chains below all came from one sample that was sequenced in a study of shared clonotypes between healthy human individuals. TCRdb's copy holds only in-frame clones and misses some; the assay was immunoSEQ multiplex PCR. The sample has 400,000 to 500,000 clones; 60% to 85% are singletons. The source material was PBMCs. These TCRs come from a woman between 35 and 50 years old in good health. Some clones in this sample may be carry-over from other donors' samples.

This chain connects TRBV28 to TRBJ2-1; 7 bases fit TRBD2. V lost 7 bases, J lost 2 bases, and 5 bases stayed unmatched. This CDR3 comprises 14 residues. Germline CDR1 is MDHEN and CDR2 is SYDVKM. The CDR3 sequence is CASNRGGAYNEQFF. The CDR3 nucleotides read TGTGCCAGCAACCGGGGAGGGGCCTACAATGAGCAGTTCTTC.

The chain is built from TRBV5-1 and TRBJ2-5; TRBD2 is a possible D gene (6 bases). V was shortened by 4 bases and J by 5 bases, with 12 bases between the two germline ends. Germline-derived CDR1 and CDR2 are SGHRS and YFSETQ. The CDR3 length is 13 residues. The CDR3 DNA reads as TGCGCCAGCAGCGGGGAGGCCCGGGAGACCCAGTACTTC. It translates to CASSGEARETQYF.

This chain connects TRBV19 to TRBJ1-5, with 7 positions matching TRBD1. The V gene end was trimmed by 1 base and the J gene end by 2 bases; junction bases not matched to a gene: 2. Germline CDR1 is LNHDA and CDR2 is SQIVND (reference sequence). The CDR3 contains 15 residues. The CDR3 sequence: CASSIGQGGNQPQHF. Here the CDR3 DNA reads TGTGCCAGTAGTATAGGACAGGGAGGCAATCAGCCCCAGCATTTT.